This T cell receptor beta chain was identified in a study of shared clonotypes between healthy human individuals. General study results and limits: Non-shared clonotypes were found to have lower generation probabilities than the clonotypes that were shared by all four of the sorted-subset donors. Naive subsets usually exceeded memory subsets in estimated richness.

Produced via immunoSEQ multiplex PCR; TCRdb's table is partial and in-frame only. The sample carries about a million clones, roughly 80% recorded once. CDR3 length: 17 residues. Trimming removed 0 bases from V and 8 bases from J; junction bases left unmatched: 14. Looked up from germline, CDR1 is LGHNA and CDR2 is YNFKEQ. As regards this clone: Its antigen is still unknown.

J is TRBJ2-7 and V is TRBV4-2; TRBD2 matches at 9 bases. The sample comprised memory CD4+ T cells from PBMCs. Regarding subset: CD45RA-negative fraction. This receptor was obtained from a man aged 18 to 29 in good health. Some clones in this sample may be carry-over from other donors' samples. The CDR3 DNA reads TGTGCCAGCAGCCAAGATACCCCAGGAGCGGGAGGAAACAAGCAGTACTTC. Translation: CASSQDTPGAGGNKQYF.